This T cell receptor beta chain was recovered during a study of CD8 T cells in ankylosing spondylitis. General study findings and limits: Peripheral blood held disease-linked clones only at relatively low frequency, and these were CD8+. A motif in TCR beta, a set of eight highly homologous variants, appeared characteristic of ankylosing spondylitis blood. Prior literature has documented some motif variants in synovial fluid and blood from reactive arthritis.

Each TCR beta library was made by quantitative 5'-RACE that incorporated molecular barcodes. TCRdb processed the 5' RACE reads anew with MiXCR; each CDR3 protein has one entry. Seen here are 450,000 to 550,000 distinct CDR3 sequences, roughly 5% observed once, and the top ten hold roughly 3.5%. This clonotype has only a few counts. Its antigen is undetermined. Germline V CDR1 and CDR2: DFQATT, SNEGSKA (reference sequence). The CDR3 contains 15 residues. V dropped 6 bases and J dropped 1; count of bases not matched to a gene: 5. The chain links TRBV20-1 to TRBJ2-1; 11 nucleotides match TRBD2. The sequence derives from a male donor with ankylosing spondylitis. Sequenced material: blood, either unsorted or a sorted T cell fraction (not recorded which). The CDR3, as DNA: TGCAGTGCCACTAGCGGGAGCGCTTCCTACAATGAGCAGTTCTTC. This encodes CSATSGSASYNEQFF.